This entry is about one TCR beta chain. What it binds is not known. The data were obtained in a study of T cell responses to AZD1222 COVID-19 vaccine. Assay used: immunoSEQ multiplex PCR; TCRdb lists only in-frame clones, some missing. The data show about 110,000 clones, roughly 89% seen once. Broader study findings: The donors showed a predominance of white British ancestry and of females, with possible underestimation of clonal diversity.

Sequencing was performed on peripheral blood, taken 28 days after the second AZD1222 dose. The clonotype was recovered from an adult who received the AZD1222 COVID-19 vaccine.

CDR3 in amino acids: CASSSPPETQYF. In DNA form, the CDR3 reads TGTGCCAGCAGTTCCCCCCCAGAGACCCAGTACTTC. The gene calls are TRBV27 and TRBJ2-5; no firm D call. CDR3 length: 12 residues. Trimming pared 4 bases from V and 4 bases from J, leaving 7 bases between. Germline V lookup: CDR1 MNHEY, CDR2 SMNVEV (reference sequence).